The next 21 T cell receptor beta chains were all read from a single sample in a study of T cell repertoires in cytomegalovirus infection (dated by TCRdb to the late 2010s). For these receptors, no antigen is known. Explained via the paper, the treatment or condition label denotes: in vitro stimulation with specific CMV peptide epitopes to enrich CMV-specific T cells. The sequencer was an Illumina HiSeq 1500. TCRdb applied fastp at Q25 and MiXCR to the public reads, then kept only in-frame beta chains. Records with the same CDR3 protein are collapsed into one entry carrying the most frequent genes and DNA. This sample holds 340,000 or so distinct CDR3 sequences; roughly 25% were observed only once. The ten largest clones capture about 14% of the sample. The sequences come from cultured PBMCs, collected from culture after CMV antigen stimulation. Receptors originate from a human donor in good health (CMV status not recorded). Some clones in this sample may be carry-over from other donors' samples.

The chain has TRBV25-1 and TRBJ2-3, with D perhaps TRBD2 (6 bases). The V end was cut by 1 base, the J end by 1 base, with 12 bases between. Germline assignment: CDR1 MGHDK and CDR2 SYGVNS. This CDR3 is built from 16 residues. CDR3 loop: CASSEWRVAGTDTQYF. The CDR3 coding sequence is TGTGCCAGCAGTGAATGGAGGGTAGCGGGCACAGATACGCAGTATTTT. Complete variable domain (other parts from reference TRBV25-1 and TRBJ2-3): EADIYQTPRYLVIGTGKKITLECSQTMGHDKMYWYQQDPGMELHLIHYSYGVNSTEKGDLSSESTVSRIRTEHFPLTLESARPSHTSQYLCASSEWRVAGTDTQYFGPGTRLTVL.

This clonotype was seen a few times. V and J are TRBV4-2 and TRBJ2-7; TRBD2 might be the D (6 bases). The ends were cut back, 4 bases at V and 3 bases at J, with 10 bases in the middle. From germline, CDR1 is LGHNA and CDR2 YNFKEQ. The CDR3 is 13 residues long. CDR3 loop: CASSPYSGYEQYF. The CDR3 DNA is TGTGCCAGCAGCCCATATAGCGGCTACGAGCAGTACTTC.

The chain uses TRBV6-6 and TRBJ2-5, with TRBD1 matching 7 bases. V shed 5 bases, J shed 6 bases, and the junction held 12 bases outside the gene matches. CDR3 length: 15 residues. Germline V gene data show CDR1 as MNHNY and CDR2 as SVGAGI (reference sequence). The DNA of the CDR3 is TGTGCCAGCAGTCCCCCCGGGACAGAGATAAAGACCCAGTACTTC. Translating it yields CASSPPGTEIKTQYF.

The rearrangement uses TRBV14 and TRBJ1-3; D is unresolved. The CDR3 loop spans 12 amino acids. The germline V gene encodes CDR1 SGHDN and CDR2 FVKESK. Trimming pared 2 bases from V and 3 bases from J, leaving 2 bases between. The CDR3 bases are TGTGCCAGCAGCCAAAGTGGAAACACCATATATTTT. Its protein is CASSQSGNTIYF.

This clonotype was picked up a small number of times. The rearrangement joins TRBV6-4 to TRBJ1-2, with D maybe TRBD1 (6 bases). V was shortened by 0 bases and J by 8 bases, with 13 bases between the two germline ends. The CDR3 is made up of 14 amino acids. Germline assignment: CDR1 MRHNA and CDR2 SNTAGT. CDR3 DNA: TGTGCCAGCAGTGACTCGCAGGGGCTAAGGGGCTACACCTTC. Translation: CASSDSQGLRGYTF.

The rearrangement uses TRBV6-4 and TRBJ2-7, with TRBD2 matching 7 bases. Trimming removed 10 bases from V and 1 base from J; junction bases left unmatched: 10. The CDR3 covers 14 residues. CDR1 is MRHNA and CDR2 is SNTAGT in the germline V gene. The CDR3 DNA follows: TGTGCCACCGAAGGGCGGGAGAGGTCCTACGAGCAGTACGTC. Amino acids: CATEGRERSYEQYV.

V and J are TRBV7-9 and TRBJ2-1; 7 bases are shared with TRBD1. Trimming removed 5 bases from V and 4 bases from J; junction bases left unmatched: 23. The CDR3 length is 20 residues. Germline V lookup: CDR1 SEHNR, CDR2 FQNEAQ (reference sequence). CDR3: CASSPFSGTEIFSLYNEQFF. The CDR3 DNA follows: TGTGCCAGCAGCCCATTTTCCGGGACAGAGATATTTTCCTTATACAATGAGCAGTTCTTC.

In its sample, this clonotype was seen a few times. The CDR3 protein is CASYPSSGRGADTQYF. CDR3 coding DNA: TGTGCCAGCTACCCCTCCAGCGGGAGGGGGGCAGATACGCAGTATTTT. The chain combines TRBV6-2 or TRBV6-3 with TRBJ2-3; 10 bases align to TRBD2. V trimming: 8 bases; J trimming: 4 bases; junction bases outside the gene matches: 12. CDR3 size: 16 residues. From germline, CDR1 is MNHEY and CDR2 SVGEGT.

This rearrangement joins TRBV7-9 to TRBJ1-5; 9 bases are shared with TRBD1. Losses at the gene ends were 6 bases for V and 1 base for J; bases not matched to a gene: 10. This CDR3 spans 17 amino acids. Germline-derived CDR1 and CDR2 are SEHNR and FQNEAQ (reference sequence). In DNA form, the CDR3 reads TGTGCCAGCAGTACGGGACAGGGACATGGGAGCAATCAGCCCCAGCATTTT. Its protein product is CASSTGQGHGSNQPQHF.

This clonotype showed up just a few times. CDR3 region: CASSANPMNTEAFF. The CDR3 DNA follows: TGTGCCAGCAGTGCAAATCCCATGAACACTGAAGCTTTCTTT. The rearrangement uses TRBV6-1 and TRBJ1-1; D not resolved. Germline CDR1 reads MNHNS; CDR2 reads SASEGT. The CDR3 is made up of 14 amino acids. The ends were cut back, 4 bases at V and 0 bases at J, with 9 bases in the middle.

This clonotype has a count of ten or more. This sequence joins TRBV7-3 and TRBJ2-1; TRBD1 aligns across 10 bases. V gave up 4 bases and J gave up 7 bases; unmatched junction bases: 4. The CDR3 is 14 residues long. Per the germline V gene, CDR1 is SGHTA and CDR2 is FQGTGA. This chain's CDR3 is CASSSGQGRNEQFF. CDR3 DNA: TGTGCCAGCAGCTCGGGACAGGGGAGGAATGAGCAGTTCTTC.

In its sample, this clonotype was seen many times. This chain links TRBV7-2 with TRBJ1-2; 10 bases fit TRBD1. With V trimmed by 5 bases and J by 7 bases, 7 bases remained unmatched. This CDR3 region has 14 residues. Per the germline V gene, CDR1 is SGHTA and CDR2 is FQGNSA. The CDR3, as DNA: TGTGCCAGCAGCGCACCCGGGACAGGGGTTGGCTACACCTTC. Amino acids: CASSAPGTGVGYTF.

Many counts were recorded for this clonotype. The chain links TRBV10-3 to TRBJ2-1; D remains unclear. The V end was cut by 8 bases, the J end by 7 bases, with 9 bases between. Germline V lookup: CDR1 ENHRY, CDR2 SYGVKD. The length of the CDR3 is 11 residues. CDR3 nucleotides: TGTGCCATCGGCAATGGGAATGAGCAGTTCTTC. Amino acid sequence: CAIGNGNEQFF.

This clonotype showed up many times. The chain is built from TRBV7-2 and TRBJ1-3; D unresolved. Germline V gives CDR1 SGHTA, CDR2 FQGNSA. The CDR3 covers 12 residues. The V gene lost 5 bases and the J gene lost 3 bases, with 5 bases spanning the gap. CDR3 sequence reads: CASSRGGNTIYF. In DNA, the CDR3 is TGTGCCAGCAGCCGGGGTGGAAACACCATATATTTT.

This clonotype occurred a few times. The chain is built from TRBV6-5 and TRBJ2-6; D gene uncertain. The CDR3 contains 17 residues. V dropped 0 bases and J dropped 2 bases, with 11 bases sitting between them. CDR1 and CDR2 (germline): MNHEY, SVGAGI. The CDR3 sequence: CASSYSWRTTGANVLTF. The CDR3, as DNA: TGTGCCAGCAGTTACTCCTGGCGGACCACTGGGGCCAACGTCCTGACTTTC.

The sample holds a few counts of this clonotype. V and J are TRBV6-5 and TRBJ2-1, with 15 positions matching TRBD2. Germline values: CDR1 MNHEY, CDR2 SVGAGI. This CDR3 is 19 amino acids long. Losses at the gene ends were 5 bases for V and 5 bases for J; bases not matched to a gene: 13. In nucleotides, the CDR3 is TGTGCCAGCAGTCCCTATGGGGGACTAGCGGGAGGAAGAGACAATGAGCAGTTCTTC. As protein: CASSPYGGLAGGRDNEQFF.

This clonotype was seen at least ten times. The chain recombines TRBV6-1 with TRBJ1-5; D gene uncertain. V lost 2 bases and J lost 4, with 6 bases in between. The CDR3 is 13 amino acids. Per germline, CDR1 MNHNS and CDR2 SASEGT. Here the CDR3 DNA reads TGTGCCAGCAGTGAAATGGATAATCAGCCCCAGCATTTT. It encodes CASSEMDNQPQHF.

V and J are TRBV11-2 and TRBJ1-1; D is undetermined. Germline V lookup: CDR1 SGHAT, CDR2 FQNNGV. Trimming shortened V by 4 bases and J by 4 bases, and 10 bases separated the two germline ends. There are 13 residues in the CDR3. The DNA of the CDR3 is TGTGCCAGCAGCTCAGGCCTGGGCACTGAAGCTTTCTTT. This translates into CASSSGLGTEAFF.

J is TRBJ2-1 and V is TRBV9, with TRBD2 matching over 8 bases. Germline lookup yields CDR1 SGDLS and CDR2 YYNGEE. The CDR3 covers 16 residues. V was pared by 4 bases and J by 0 bases, with 6 bases of the junction left unmatched. DNA of the CDR3: TGTGCCAGCAGCAAGTTAGCGGGAAGCTCCTACAATGAGCAGTTCTTC. It is translated as CASSKLAGSSYNEQFF.

The V gene is TRBV28, the J gene TRBJ2-7; TRBD1 matches at 7 bases. V shed 6 bases and J 6 bases; nucleotides not matched to a gene: 5. The CDR3 consists of 12 residues. Looked up from germline, CDR1 is MDHEN and CDR2 is SYDVKM. Written as DNA, the CDR3 is TGTGCCAGCAGGAAACAGGGGACCGAGCAGTACTTC. This codes for CASRKQGTEQYF.

The table lists this clonotype with a few counts. The chain links TRBV7-9 to TRBJ2-2; D is unresolved. V was pared by 5 bases and J by 5 bases, with 0 bases between. The CDR3 runs 10 residues. The germline V gene has CDR1 SEHNR and CDR2 FQNEAQ (reference sequence). The CDR3 region has the DNA TGTGCCAGCAGCACCGGGGAGCTGTTTTTT. Protein: CASSTGELFF. Variable domain in full (rest from reference TRBV7-9 and TRBJ2-2): DTGVSQNPRHKITKRGQNVTFRCDPISEHNRLYWYRQTLGQGPEFLTYFQNEAQLEKSRLLSDRFSAERPKGSFSTLEIQRTEQGDSAMYLCASSTGELFFGEGSRLTVL.